One and the same sample provided the 23 T cell receptor beta chains below, sequenced in a study of blood T cells in healthy people across ages. For the second PCR, which ran for about 6 to 11 cycles, a sample-barcoded 5' primer and a J-beta primer mix were used. TCRdb re-called the 5' RACE reads through MiXCR, storing one row per CDR3 protein. The sample has more than 900,000 distinct CDR3 sequences, approximately 26% seen once; the top ten hold around 0.75%. The same data also contributed to another study, on T cells of mothers and their children.

The sample taken for sequencing was blood. The source is a girl aged 2 to 9 in good health.

The genes are TRBV10-3 and TRBJ2-1; D is undetermined. V was shortened by 0 bases and J by 15 bases, with 12 bases between the two germline ends. This CDR3 spans 12 amino acids. Germline V gene sequence: CDR1 ENHRY, CDR2 SYGVKD. In DNA form, the CDR3 reads TGTGCCATCAGTGAGTCGAATCGGGTTCCGTTCTTC. The encoded protein is CAISESNRVPFF.

The chain links TRBV29-1 to TRBJ2-5; D might be TRBD2 (6 bases). The better agreement between TRBJ2-1 and the DNA end casts doubt on the J call. Per germline, CDR1 SQVTM and CDR2 ANQGSEA. The CDR3 covers 13 residues. CDR3 protein: CSVGPGEFNEQFF. In DNA, the CDR3 is TGCAGCGTTGGCCCGGGAGAGTTCAATGAGCAGTTCTTC.

This clonotype was picked up a small number of times. The rearrangement uses TRBV28 and TRBJ1-5, with D perhaps matching TRBD1 (5 bases). This CDR3 is 14 amino acids long. Germline lookup yields CDR1 MDHEN and CDR2 SYDVKM. V was shortened by 4 bases and J by 4 bases, with 11 bases between the two germline ends. The CDR3: CASSSAAGNQPQHF. CDR3 sequence (DNA): TGTGCCAGCAGTTCGGCGGCAGGGAATCAGCCCCAGCATTTT.

J is TRBJ2-3 and V is TRBV29-1; TRBD2 might be the D (5 bases). There are 17 residues in the CDR3. The germline gives CDR1 SQVTM, CDR2 ANQGSEA. Deletions cut 6 bases from V and 1 base from J, with 23 bases between. CDR3 nucleotide sequence: TGCAGCGTGTGGGAGTACGGCTCGAATCACCGCACAGATACGCAGTATTTT. It yields the protein CSVWEYGSNHRTDTQYF.

The chain combines TRBV7-2 with TRBJ1-1, with D perhaps TRBD1 (5 bases). V lost 3 bases and J 5 bases, leaving 13 bases between the germline ends. The CDR3 consists of 14 residues. Germline V gene data show CDR1 as SGHTA and CDR2 as FQGNSA. This chain's CDR3 is CASSFSQGVTEAFF. CDR3 coding DNA: TGTGCCAGCAGCTTTTCTCAAGGGGTGACTGAAGCTTTCTTT.

This clonotype was observed a handful of times. The chain has TRBV6-5 and TRBJ1-4; D is perhaps TRBD1 (5 bases). V was trimmed by 7 bases and J by 10 bases, leaving 13 bases between them. The CDR3 totals 12 residues. The germline CDR1 and CDR2 sequences are MNHEY and SVGAGI. The CDR3 sequence: CASTHGGGKLFF. The CDR3 DNA reads as TGTGCCAGCACCCACGGGGGGGGAAAACTGTTTTTT.

V is TRBV6-6 and J is TRBJ1-2, with 7 nucleotides matching TRBD1. Losses at the gene ends were 4 bases for V and 4 bases for J; bases not matched to a gene: 9. CDR3 size: 15 residues. Germline CDR1 and CDR2: MNHNY and SVGAGI (reference sequence). Here the CDR3 DNA reads TGTGCCAGCAGTTCCCAAACCGGGACAGTCTATGGCTACACCTTC. Its translation: CASSSQTGTVYGYTF.

The genes are TRBV6-5 and TRBJ1-4; D unresolved. This CDR3 comprises 15 residues. Trimming took off 5 bases at V and 3 bases at J, with 13 bases between the two ends. The V gene's germline CDR1 is MNHEY and CDR2 SVGAGI. CDR3 in amino acids: CASSITGLPNEKLFF. The CDR3 bases are TGTGCCAGCAGTATAACGGGTTTACCTAATGAAAAACTGTTTTTT.

This chain joins TRBV29-1 and TRBJ2-7, with D possibly matching TRBD1 (7 bases). Germline V gene lookup returns CDR1 SQVTM and CDR2 ANQGSEA. The CDR3 contains 13 residues. The CDR3 nucleotides are TGCAGTGTGTTCAGGGGGGAGGACTACGAGCAGTACTTC. It translates to CSVFRGEDYEQYF.

There are a few counts of this clonotype. The rearrangement uses TRBV7-2 and TRBJ1-1, with D possibly matching TRBD1 (5 bases). Germline-derived CDR1 and CDR2 are SGHTA and FQGNSA. The V end was cut by 5 bases, the J end by 6 bases, with 10 bases between. The CDR3 covers 12 residues. The CDR3 is CASSEWGAEAFF. In DNA, the CDR3 is TGTGCCAGCAGCGAATGGGGGGCTGAAGCTTTCTTT.

This chain links TRBV5-1 with TRBJ1-1, with D uncertain. Between the trimmed V and J ends, which lost 4 bases and 3 bases, there was a span of 16 bases. Germline V gene lookup returns CDR1 SGHRS and CDR2 YFSETQ. The CDR3 has 15 amino acids. The CDR3 DNA reads as TGCGCCAGCAGCCCGGAGGTTAGCGGCTACACTGAAGCTTTCTTT. It is translated as CASSPEVSGYTEAFF.

The chain links TRBV3-1 to TRBJ2-7; 7 bases map to TRBD1. Germline V gene data show CDR1 as LGHDT and CDR2 as YNNKEL (reference sequence). The trim removed 4 bases at V and 6 bases at J, leaving 18 bases unmatched. There are 17 residues in the CDR3. The CDR3 region is CASSPTSFTGAPCEQYF. CDR3 nucleotides: TGTGCCAGCAGCCCGACATCATTCACAGGGGCGCCCTGCGAGCAGTACTTC.

This clonotype was counted a few times. The V gene is TRBV28, the J gene TRBJ2-2; unclear D gene. V lost 2 bases to trimming and J lost 6 bases, with 7 bases between them. Germline-derived CDR1 and CDR2 are MDHEN and SYDVKM. The length of the CDR3 is 13 residues. CDR3 bases: TGTGCCAGCAGTTTAATTCCAGCCGGGGAGCTGTTTTTT. This codes for CASSLIPAGELFF.

The rearrangement links TRBV6-1 to TRBJ1-5, with D unclear. The CDR3 covers 12 residues. Deletions cut 3 bases from V and 6 bases from J, with 6 bases between. Germline V lookup: CDR1 MNHNS, CDR2 SASEGT. In nucleotides, the CDR3 is TGTGCCAGCAGTGAGGGTATTCAGCCCCAGCATTTT. Its protein is CASSEGIQPQHF.

This clonotype appeared a few times. The J gene is TRBJ2-5, the V gene TRBV19; the match to TRBD1 covers 7 bases. The J call is in doubt because the DNA end fits TRBJ2-7 better. The germline V gene has CDR1 LNHDA and CDR2 SQIVND (reference sequence). This CDR3 has 15 amino acids. DNA of the CDR3: TGTGCCAGCACCCAGGGGGTGACGGTTGGTACCGAGCAGTACTTC. It translates to CASTQGVTVGTEQYF.

The chain couples TRBV7-9 to TRBJ2-1; D not certain. Trimming took 5 bases from V and 8 from J, leaving 13 bases between them. The CDR3 spans 13 residues. Looked up from germline, CDR1 is SEHNR and CDR2 is FQNEAQ (reference sequence). This CDR3 is CASSLPEGHEQFF. The CDR3 DNA is TGTGCCAGCAGCCTACCAGAAGGGCATGAGCAGTTCTTC.

This clonotype was picked up many times. This chain connects TRBV12-3 or TRBV12-4 to TRBJ1-2; D perhaps matches TRBD1 (5 bases). V was shortened by 3 bases and J by 6 bases, with 11 bases between the two germline ends. The CDR3 contains 13 residues. CDR3 nucleotide sequence: TGTGCCAGCAGTTTTCAAGGGGCCAATGGCTACACCTTC. Translated, it gives CASSFQGANGYTF.

The table lists this clonotype with a few counts. The DNA of the CDR3 is TGTGCCAGCAGCATAGTAGGTGCCAAAAACATTCAGTACTTC. This codes for CASSIVGAKNIQYF. This chain joins TRBV6-2 or TRBV6-3 and TRBJ2-4; D remains ambiguous. The CDR3 sequence is 14 residues long. Germline V gene sequence: CDR1 MNHEY, CDR2 SVGEGT. Trimming shortened V by 6 bases and J by 1 base, and 10 bases separated the two germline ends.

The CDR3, as DNA: TGTGCCAGCAGCCAATTAACGACGGTATCAGCTAACTATGGCTACACCTTC. Encoded protein: CASSQLTTVSANYGYTF. The chain has TRBV4-2 and TRBJ1-2; D uncertain. CDR1 LGHNA and CDR2 YNFKEQ come from the germline V gene. Trimming pared 2 bases from V and 0 bases from J, leaving 16 bases between. The CDR3 totals 17 residues.

This clonotype was detected a few times. At one boundary the junction diverges from the germline segment, which might be a read error. This sequence joins TRBV13 and TRBJ2-3; D is unclear. This CDR3 comprises 12 residues. Germline V CDR1 and CDR2: PRHDT, FYEKMQ (reference sequence). The CDR3 sequence is CTSSFLTDTQYF. The DNA for the CDR3 is TGTACCAGCAGCTTCCTCACAGATACGCAGTATTTT.

The chain recombines TRBV12-5 with TRBJ2-5, with D perhaps matching TRBD2 (6 bases). The CDR3 sequence is 15 residues long. The V end was cut by 5 bases, the J end by 3 bases, with 16 bases between. Germline-derived CDR1 and CDR2 are LGHNT and FRNRAP. The CDR3 region is CASGSRLTGEETQYF. CDR3 sequence (DNA): TGTGCTAGTGGTAGTCGACTAACGGGAGAAGAGACCCAGTACTTC.

This rearrangement joins TRBV29-1 to TRBJ2-7; the D gene could be TRBD1 or TRBD2 (5 bases each). The germline V gene encodes CDR1 SQVTM and CDR2 ANQGSEA. V was clipped by 5 bases and J by 1 base, with 12 bases between them. CDR3 length: 13 amino acids. The CDR3 coding sequence is TGCAGCGTTAAGGGGACGGTGTCCTACGAGCAGTACTTC. Amino acid sequence: CSVKGTVSYEQYF.

The sample holds a few counts of this clonotype. The chain couples TRBV20-1 to TRBJ2-5; TRBD1 matches 7 bases. The germline V gene has CDR1 DFQATT and CDR2 SNEGSKA (reference sequence). J lost 7 bases, V lost 6 bases, and 14 bases had no gene match. The CDR3 spans 14 residues. CDR3 in amino acids: CSAQPGQRMGTQYF. Written as DNA, the CDR3 is TGCAGTGCCCAACCGGGACAGCGGATGGGGACCCAGTACTTC.